This paragraph covers one T cell receptor (beta chain) sequence. The clone's antigen remains unknown. No much larger clonotype is one base removed from it; base qualities were not supplied. The source of the sample is a study of cytomegalovirus exposure and HLA in healthy donors (dated by TCRdb to the late 2010s). The study in broad terms: According to an earlier analysis of a few hundred of the donors, roughly 180 million T cells yielded 120 million or so unique TCR beta sequences and 250 to 350 Gb of sequence data. An early release that covered about 600 HLA-typed donors contained about 300 gigabases of sequencing data and 85 million to 100 million unique TCR sequences. The genetic ancestry cluster associated with self-reported Caucasian donors included about 84% of the 398 genotyped donors. The aim of the study was to test whether cataloging public T cell receptors could identify signatures of past pathogen exposure. The T cell repertoires of 550 to 850 subjects were profiled by immunosequencing and related to cytomegalovirus serostatus. Besides the first cohort of around 700 subjects, a separate validation cohort made up of some 110 different subjects was used. To predict cytomegalovirus infection status, the study combined high-throughput TCR immunosequencing, statistical association of individual TCRs with disease status, and machine learning. In a later analysis, previously published TCR beta repertoires from hundreds of donors were re-analyzed and high-resolution HLA genotyping was added so that TCR occurrence patterns could be studied. Rather than drawing on any new phenotypic data, the later analysis identified candidate immune exposures from TCR beta sequences and the way those sequences occurred across donors. In an earlier analysis of 587 of the donors, high-throughput TCR beta sequencing was used to judge whether each TCR beta V gene segment behaved as functional or pseudogenic. Donor age, sex, ethnicity and CMV serostatus were collected together with the repertoire data. Genome-wide SNP genotypes for about three fifths of the 666 donors were used in a later genetic analysis, which treated that subset as a discovery cohort. Every discovery cohort repertoire had been produced on one sequencing platform. HLA typing included class I and class II loci at four-digit resolution. The number of typed donors differed by locus: roughly 629-640 for A, B, C, DRB1 and DQB1; 500 to 550 for DQA1; 606 for DPA1; and roughly 470 for DPB1. About five DR-DQ haplotypes were handled as single units for association and clustering because linkage in the cohort was strong. Across under 500 genotyped donors of the cohort, an average of roughly 250,000 unique TCR beta nucleotide sequences per donor were sequenced, and 15% to 20% of those sequences were non-productive. General conclusions and limits of the study: CMV serostatus was the only immune exposure information available for the cohort. The presence/absence analyses assumed that sequencing depth was roughly uniform across donors, and that assumption may not be true. Across donors, most TCR sequences were observed very rarely, whereas some public TCRs were present in many individuals. A cluster of highly shared sequence variants was judged likely to be a technical artifact of the sequencing pipeline. The study gave a list of about 150 TCR beta chains associated with cytomegalovirus. Cytomegalovirus status was reported to be diagnosed by the classifier with high specificity and sensitivity in both the original and validation cohorts. According to a later analysis, TCR association rates differed among HLA loci, with DRB1 alleles showing the most associated TCRs and HLA-C alleles showing the fewest. Specific HLA alleles were associated with around 18,000 TCR beta sequences at a false discovery rate of 0.05 in a later analysis. In a later genetic analysis, fewer N-insertions in productive TCRs were reported among donors in an Asian-associated ancestry cluster than the roughly 670-donor mean. HLA typing was unavailable for some donors at each locus, so association tests used only the typed subset. A few of the identified cytomegalovirus-associated TCR beta chains were confirmed in vitro to be specific for cytomegalovirus antigens. Around 16 rarely observed V segments, including chromosome 9 orphons, were excluded from the earlier analysis of some 590 of the donors because counts were too low. An association between a missense DCLRE1C variant and V-gene and J-gene trimming of TCR beta chains was found in a later genetic analysis and replicated in an independent cohort. In a later analysis, HLA-associated TCR beta chains were found to be more clonally expanded and to have lower generation probabilities than equally common non-associated chains. Assigning TCR associations to individual alleles was difficult when HLA alleles, especially DR and DQ, strongly co-occurred. A later analysis found that most CMV-associated TCR beta chains appeared HLA-restricted, with HLA associations seemingly driven largely by CMV exposure. According to a later analysis, parvovirus B19, influenza, CMV and Epstein-Barr virus appeared linked to several top co-occurrence clusters. Some IMGT-functional V segments, including TRBV6-2 and TRBV6-3, could not be told apart with the 87-base-pair reads, so those segments were excluded. The authors suggested that the approach could potentially be generalized to other disease states and immunological phenotypes. Broadly in line with IMGT annotations, most TCR beta V segments showed up in productive rearrangements about 90% or about 30% of the time in an earlier analysis of around 550 of the donors. A further reported finding was that TCR beta sequences accurately predicted the HLA-A and HLA-B alleles for most subjects in the first cohort. In this cohort, only TCR beta chains were sequenced, and detectable features were limited by the absence of alpha or paired-chain data. Correlated functional status among segregating V segments might be attributable to linkage disequilibrium, but an unknown experimental factor could not be ruled out.

Per the germline V gene, SNHLY is the CDR1 and FYNNEI is the CDR2. A distance of 13 bases separates the germline ends of V and J, which lose 0 bases and 8 bases respectively. Inclusive of the bounding cysteine and phenylalanine, the CDR3 is 14 residues long. The DNA shown is the 42-base CDR3, in frame from base 1. The cohort comprised hundreds of healthy bone marrow donors. All cohort members were sampled while nominally healthy, although unrecorded immune exposures were likely present. The donor was CMV seronegative and belonged to the group of over 300 seronegative cohort members. Every donor gave a peripheral blood sample, and the peripheral blood mononuclear cells from that sample were used for TCR beta sequencing. The Qiagen DNeasy Blood Extraction Kit was used to extract genomic DNA from the blood cell samples. The library was generated by the immunoSEQ multiplex PCR assay. For the multiplex PCR, a mixture combining 60 forward primers for TCR Vbeta segments and 13 reverse primers for TCR Jbeta segments was used. Amplification of the CDR3 region of rearranged TCR beta genes was performed with a multiplex PCR assay on genomic DNA. The amplified TCR beta libraries were sequenced on the Illumina HiSeq System as 87-base-pair reads. Processing in the source paper ran as follows. In a later analysis, tens of millions of unique TCR beta chains were counted across the roughly 670 repertoires, and roughly 11 million of these chains were shared by at least two donors. Raw reads were error-corrected and collapsed into unique sequences by a nearest-neighbor algorithm in which closely related sequences were merged to remove PCR and sequencing errors. V, D and J gene segments were assigned by aligning CDR3 sequences to IMGT reference sequences. For a sequence to be retained, at least a six-nucleotide match to both a V gene segment and a J gene segment was required. Rearrangements were called productive when the CDR3 lacked stop codons and stayed in frame with V and J; all others were non-productive. CDR3 was defined according to IMGT convention as the region running from the second conserved V-encoded cysteine to the conserved J-encoded phenylalanine. Sequences without an unambiguous match to a single V gene segment were excluded from the earlier analysis of 450 to 650 of the donors. An earlier analysis of just under 600 of the donors called V segments functional above 56.7% productive rearrangements and segregating when the between-donor standard deviation exceeded 5%. A statistical classification framework was developed to diagnose cytomegalovirus status using the catalog of TCR beta chain sequences. In a later analysis, V and J genes were assigned by comparing TCR nucleotide sequences against IMGT/GENE-DB human TR gene sequences. Using the TCRdist pipeline, a later analysis assigned CDR3 sequences along with most-parsimonious VDJ recombination scenarios. In a later analysis, each TCR beta chain was defined by its CDR3 amino acid sequence together with its V-gene family, and reads without a unique V-gene family were excluded. As a way to deal with suspected cross-contamination and a sequencing artifact, a later analysis dropped hundreds of nucleotide sequences that were highly shared and had low generation probability. A later analysis calculated a clonal expansion index for each public chain from normalized within-repertoire ranks of inferred template counts. In a later analysis, generation probabilities were computed with a VDJ recombination model fitted to out-of-frame rearrangements, and the resulting probabilities were checked against IGoR. Hypergeometric tests were used in a later analysis to score TCR-TCR, TCR-HLA and TCR-CMV co-occurrence, with a repertoire-size bias correction applied to the TCR pairs. In a later analysis, false discovery rates were estimated by permuting HLA or CMV assignments 20 times. In a later analysis, co-occurring TCRs were grouped using DBSCAN, and TCRdist sequence similarity was added for clustering within HLA-allele-positive subsets. Repertoires with fewer than 30,000 or more than 120,000 public chains, plus five repertoires with anomalous nucleotide sharing, were excluded from co-occurrence clustering. This is the immuneACCESS table as TCRdb keeps it, with only in-frame sequences that have V and J called. A part of the clones is gone; compared with another copy, unresolved V genes explain less than half, and the rest is unexplained. V and J calls and clone size follow that table, whereas D and trimming were derived from the DNA. The sample table lists some 97,000 clones, approximately 80% of them with a count of one. The ten largest clonotypes hold less than 1.5% of the sample.

The TCR sequence derives from a woman younger than 30 in good health and CMV-seronegative. Recombination connected TRBV2 to TRBJ1-2, with the D gene uncertain. The sample was PBMCs. The DNA sequence reads TGTGCCAGCAGTGAAGCGCCCAGGAATATAGGCTACACCTTC. It codes for CASSEAPRNIGYTF.